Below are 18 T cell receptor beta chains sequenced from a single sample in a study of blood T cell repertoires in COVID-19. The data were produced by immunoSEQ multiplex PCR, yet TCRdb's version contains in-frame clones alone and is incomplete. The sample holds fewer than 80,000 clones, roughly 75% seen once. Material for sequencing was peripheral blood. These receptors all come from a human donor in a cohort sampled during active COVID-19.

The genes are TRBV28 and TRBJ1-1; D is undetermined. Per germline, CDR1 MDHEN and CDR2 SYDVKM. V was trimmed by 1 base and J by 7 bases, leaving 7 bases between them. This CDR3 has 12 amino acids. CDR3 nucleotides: TGTGCCAGCAGTTTATCCCGGGGTGAAGCTTTCTTT. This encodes CASSLSRGEAFF. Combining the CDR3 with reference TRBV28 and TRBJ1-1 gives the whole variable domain DVKVTQSSRYLVKRTGEKVFLECVQDMDHENMFWYRQDPGLGLRLIYFSYDVKMKEKGDIPEGYSVSREKKERFSLILESASTNQTSMYLCASSLSRGEAFFGQGTRLTVV.

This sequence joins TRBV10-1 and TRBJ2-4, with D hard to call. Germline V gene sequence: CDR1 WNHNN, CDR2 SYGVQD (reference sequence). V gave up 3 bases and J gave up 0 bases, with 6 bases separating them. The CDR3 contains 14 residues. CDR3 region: CASSDTLAKNIQYF. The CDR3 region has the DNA TGCGCCAGCAGTGACACTCTAGCCAAAAACATTCAGTACTTC.

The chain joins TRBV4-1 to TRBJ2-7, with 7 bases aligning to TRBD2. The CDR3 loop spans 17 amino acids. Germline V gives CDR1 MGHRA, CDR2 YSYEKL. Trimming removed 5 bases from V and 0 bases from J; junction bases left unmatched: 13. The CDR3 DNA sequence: TGCGCCAGCAGCGAGGGGCTAGCGGTCCCTAGCTCCTACGAGCAGTACTTC. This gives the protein CASSEGLAVPSSYEQYF.

This CDR3 is CASSDRGKYGYTF. CDR3 DNA sequence: TGTGCCAGCAGTGACAGGGGCAAGTATGGCTACACCTTC. V is TRBV6-1 and J is TRBJ1-2; tentative D call: TRBD1 (6 bases). This CDR3 has 13 amino acids. Germline V lookup: CDR1 MNHNS, CDR2 SASEGT. Deletions cut 3 bases from V and 5 bases from J, with 10 bases between.

The CDR3 DNA reads as TGTGCCAGCAGCTTAGGGGCAGGGTTGGCGTACGAGCAGTACTTC. It translates to CASSLGAGLAYEQYF. This chain uses TRBV7-8 with TRBJ2-7; the D gene is possibly TRBD1 (5 bases). V dropped 1 base and J dropped 4 bases, with 14 bases sitting between them. Germline values: CDR1 SGHVS, CDR2 FQNEAQ. CDR3 length: 15 residues.

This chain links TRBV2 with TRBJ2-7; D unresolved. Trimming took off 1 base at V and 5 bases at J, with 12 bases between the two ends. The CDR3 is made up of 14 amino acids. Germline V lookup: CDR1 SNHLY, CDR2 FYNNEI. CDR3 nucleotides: TGTGCCAGCAGTGAAGGTCGGTTTCAAGACGAGCAGTACTTC. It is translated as CASSEGRFQDEQYF.

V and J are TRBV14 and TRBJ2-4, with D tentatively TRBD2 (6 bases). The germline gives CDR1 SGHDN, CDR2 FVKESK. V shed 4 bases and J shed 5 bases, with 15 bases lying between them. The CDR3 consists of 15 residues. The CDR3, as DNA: TGTGCCAGCAGCCCCCGGCGGGGTGGGGAAAACATTCAGTACTTC. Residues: CASSPRRGGENIQYF.

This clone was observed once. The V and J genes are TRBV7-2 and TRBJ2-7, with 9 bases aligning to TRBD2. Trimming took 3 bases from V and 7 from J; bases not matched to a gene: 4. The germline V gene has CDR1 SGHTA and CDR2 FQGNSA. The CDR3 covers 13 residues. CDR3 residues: CASSFGLAREQYF. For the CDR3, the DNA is TGTGCCAGCAGCTTCGGACTAGCGCGGGAGCAGTACTTC. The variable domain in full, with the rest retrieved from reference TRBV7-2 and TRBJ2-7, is GAGVSQSPSNKVTEKGKDVELRCDPISGHTALYWYRQSLGQGLEFLIYFQGNSAPDKSGLPSDRFSAERTGGSVSTLTIQRTQQEDSAVYLCASSFGLAREQYFGPGTRLTVT.

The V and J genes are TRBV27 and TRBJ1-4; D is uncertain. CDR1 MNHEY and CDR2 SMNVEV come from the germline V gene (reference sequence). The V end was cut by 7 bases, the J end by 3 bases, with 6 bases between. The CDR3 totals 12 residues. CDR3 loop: CASKRSNEKLFF. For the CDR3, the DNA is TGTGCCAGCAAACGGTCTAATGAAAAACTGTTTTTT.

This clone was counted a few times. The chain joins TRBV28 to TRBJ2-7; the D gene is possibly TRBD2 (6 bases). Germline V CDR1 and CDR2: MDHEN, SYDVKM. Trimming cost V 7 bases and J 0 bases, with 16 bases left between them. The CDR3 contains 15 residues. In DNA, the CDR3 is TGTGCCAGCACCCCAGGAGGGCCCAGCTCCTACGAGCAGTACTTC. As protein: CASTPGGPSSYEQYF.

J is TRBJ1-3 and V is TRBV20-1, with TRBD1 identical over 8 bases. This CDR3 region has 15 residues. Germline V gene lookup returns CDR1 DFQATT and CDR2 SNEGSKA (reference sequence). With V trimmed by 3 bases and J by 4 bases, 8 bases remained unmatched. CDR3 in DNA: TGCAGTGCTAGTGGTGGACAGGGTGCGGGAAACACCATATATTTT. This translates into CSASGGQGAGNTIYF.

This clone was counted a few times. CDR3 sequence (DNA): TGTGCCAGCAGCTTGGTTTTAGGCAGGTCCTCTGGAAACACCATATATTTT. This translates into CASSLVLGRSSGNTIYF. The chain is built from TRBV5-4 and TRBJ1-3; D remains unclear. Germline CDR1 is SGHNT and CDR2 is YYREEE (reference sequence). The CDR3 is made up of 17 amino acids. Trimming removed 0 bases at V and 0 bases at J, with 13 bases between.

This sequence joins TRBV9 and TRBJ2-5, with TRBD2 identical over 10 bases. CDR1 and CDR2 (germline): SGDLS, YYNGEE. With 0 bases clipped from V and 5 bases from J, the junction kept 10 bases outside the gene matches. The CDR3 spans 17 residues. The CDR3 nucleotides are TGTGCCAGCAGCGTAGGAGGGTTAGCGGGGGGACCCGAGACCCAGTACTTC. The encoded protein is CASSVGGLAGGPETQYF.

CDR3 loop: CASSPAGGYGEKLFF. CDR3 DNA: TGTGCCAGCAGCCCAGCCGGGGGGTACGGTGAAAAACTGTTTTTT. The chain combines TRBV3-1 (or the pseudogene TRBV3-2) with TRBJ1-4, with D maybe TRBD1 (5 bases). Germline values: CDR1 LGHDT, CDR2 YNNKEL (reference sequence). The CDR3 is 15 amino acids. The germline V and J ends were trimmed by 4 bases and 7 bases, with 16 bases remaining between them.

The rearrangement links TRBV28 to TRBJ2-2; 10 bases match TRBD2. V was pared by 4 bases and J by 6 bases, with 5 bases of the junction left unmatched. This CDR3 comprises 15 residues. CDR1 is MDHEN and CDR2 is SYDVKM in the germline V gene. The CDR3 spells CASSSNSGRSGELFF. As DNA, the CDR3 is TGTGCCAGCAGTTCGAATAGCGGGAGGTCCGGGGAGCTGTTTTTT.

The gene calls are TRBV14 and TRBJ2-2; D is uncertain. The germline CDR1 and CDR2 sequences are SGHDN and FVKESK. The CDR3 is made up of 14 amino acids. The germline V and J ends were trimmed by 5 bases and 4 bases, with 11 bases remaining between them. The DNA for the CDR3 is TGTGCCAGCAGCAAGGAGTCGTTCACCGGGGAGCTGTTTTTT. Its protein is CASSKESFTGELFF.

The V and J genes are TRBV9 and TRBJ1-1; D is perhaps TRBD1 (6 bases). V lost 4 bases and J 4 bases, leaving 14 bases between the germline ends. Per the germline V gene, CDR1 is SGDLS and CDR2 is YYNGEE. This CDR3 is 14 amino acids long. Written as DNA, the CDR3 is TGTGCCAGCAGCTCTCGGGGGGCTAGCACTGAAGCTTTCTTT. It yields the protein CASSSRGASTEAFF.

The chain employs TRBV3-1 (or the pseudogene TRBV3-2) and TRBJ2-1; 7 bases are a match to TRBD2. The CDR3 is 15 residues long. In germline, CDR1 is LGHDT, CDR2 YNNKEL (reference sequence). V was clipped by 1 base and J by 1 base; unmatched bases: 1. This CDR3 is CASSQVGGSYNEQFF. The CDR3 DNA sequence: TGTGCCAGCAGCCAAGTGGGGGGGTCCTACAATGAGCAGTTCTTC.